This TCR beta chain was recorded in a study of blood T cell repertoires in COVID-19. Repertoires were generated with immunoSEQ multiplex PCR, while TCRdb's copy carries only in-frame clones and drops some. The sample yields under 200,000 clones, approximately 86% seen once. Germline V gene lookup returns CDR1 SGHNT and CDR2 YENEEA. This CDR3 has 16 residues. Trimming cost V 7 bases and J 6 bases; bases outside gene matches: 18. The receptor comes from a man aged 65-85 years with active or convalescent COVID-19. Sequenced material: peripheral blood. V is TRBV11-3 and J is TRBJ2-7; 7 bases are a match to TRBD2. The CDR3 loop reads CASTPGLITPYCEQYF. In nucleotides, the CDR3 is TGTGCCAGCACCCCGGGACTAATAACCCCCTACTGCGAGCAGTACTTC.